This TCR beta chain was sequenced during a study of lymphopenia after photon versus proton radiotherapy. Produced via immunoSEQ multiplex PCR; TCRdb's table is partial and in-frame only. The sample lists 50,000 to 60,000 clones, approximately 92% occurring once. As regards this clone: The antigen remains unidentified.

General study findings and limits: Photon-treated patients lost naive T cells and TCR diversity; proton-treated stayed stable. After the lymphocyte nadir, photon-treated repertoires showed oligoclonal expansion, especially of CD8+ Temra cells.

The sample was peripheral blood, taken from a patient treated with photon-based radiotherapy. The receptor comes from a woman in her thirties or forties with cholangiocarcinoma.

The CDR3 reads CSVRQRGRVETQYF. DNA for the CDR3: TGCAGCGTTCGACAGAGGGGGCGTGTAGAGACCCAGTACTTC. V is TRBV29-1 and J is TRBJ2-5; TRBD1 aligns across 7 bases. The CDR3 contains 14 residues. After removal of 5 bases from V and 4 bases from J, the junction contained 10 bases not matched to a gene. CDR1 and CDR2 (germline): SQVTM, ANQGSEA.